The following is a T cell receptor (beta chain) sequence with its context. This CDR3 contains 14 residues. Germline lookup yields CDR1 SGDLS and CDR2 YYNGEE. J was trimmed by 7 bases and V by 2 bases; bases with no gene match: 7. TCRdb re-called the PCR reads through MiXCR, storing one row per CDR3 protein. The repertoire has 9,500 to 13,000 distinct CDR3 sequences, more than 35% of them found once; the top ten carry 33%. The data derive from a study of CD4 and CD8 cells across lung adenocarcinoma regions. Localized lung adenocarcinoma, a non-small cell lung cancer, affected the donors. The specimen was CD8+ T cells from the margin of a lung tumor. The origin of this receptor is a male donor with lung adenocarcinoma. The CD4 and CD8 labels of this study may be unreliable. This rearrangement joins TRBV9 to TRBJ2-3, with TRBD2 matching 7 bases. The CDR3 sequence is CASSVSGGGHTQYF. The CDR3 bases are TGTGCCAGCAGCGTTTCGGGAGGTGGGCATACGCAGTATTTT.